The 18 T cell receptor beta chains given below trace back to one sample, sequenced in a study of blood T cell repertoires in COVID-19. Data came from immunoSEQ multiplex PCR; TCRdb stores just in-frame clones and leaves some out. This repertoire shows approximately 280,000 clones, 85% to 90% found once; its top ten account for approximately 1.8%. The sequenced material came from PBMCs or T cells enriched from blood (not recorded which). Receptors were obtained from a woman in her sixties or seventies who had recovered from COVID-19.

The chain recombines TRBV10-1 with TRBJ2-1; 11 positions match TRBD1. Unmatched junction bases numbered 11, after V lost 0 bases and J lost 4 bases. The CDR3 consists of 19 residues. CDR1 and CDR2 from the germline V gene are WNHNN and SYGVQD (reference sequence). DNA for the CDR3: TGCGCCAGCAGTGAGTCTGGGACAGGGGGAACTTATAGGTACAATGAGCAGTTCTTC. This codes for CASSESGTGGTYRYNEQFF.

V gene TRBV5-1 combines with J gene TRBJ1-6; D is unresolved. The CDR3 loop spans 15 amino acids. Germline CDR1 reads SGHRS; CDR2 reads YFSETQ. Deletions cut 0 bases from V and 8 bases from J, with 12 bases between. CDR3: CASSLAFGSYSPLHF. CDR3 sequence (DNA): TGCGCCAGCAGCTTGGCATTCGGGAGTTATTCACCCCTCCACTTT.

The V call is TRBV7-9, the J call TRBJ1-1, with D maybe TRBD1 (5 bases). This CDR3 region has 16 residues. Germline assignment: CDR1 SEHNR and CDR2 FQNEAQ (reference sequence). Trimming took 2 bases from V and 0 from J, leaving 13 bases between them. The CDR3 reads CASSLWGGAMNTEAFF. DNA of the CDR3: TGTGCCAGCAGCTTATGGGGCGGCGCCATGAACACTGAAGCTTTCTTT.

The gene calls are TRBV30 and TRBJ1-6, with 9 bases lining up with TRBD1. Germline assignment: CDR1 GTSNPN and CDR2 SVGIG (reference sequence). The V segment lost 5 bases and the J segment 12 bases; nucleotides outside the gene matches: 11. This CDR3 contains 14 residues. DNA for the CDR3: TGTGCCTGGGGACCGGGACAGGGTTTCGGACCCCTCCACTTT. Amino acid sequence: CAWGPGQGFGPLHF.

Concerning this clone: Other DNA sequences within the sample encode an identical CDR3. The genes are TRBV6-5 and TRBJ1-3; D might be TRBD1 (6 bases). Per germline, CDR1 MNHEY and CDR2 SVGAGI. The CDR3 length is 14 residues. V was cut by 8 bases and J by 0 bases, with 11 bases left in between. Here the CDR3 DNA reads TGTGCCAGCCGCGACAGGAGCTCTGGAAACACCATATATTTT. This codes for CASRDRSSGNTIYF.

V usage is TRBV15 and J usage is TRBJ2-3; 7 bases fit TRBD2. CDR1 LNHNV and CDR2 YYDKDF come from the germline V gene (reference sequence). The CDR3 is 17 amino acids. V lost 1 base to trimming and J lost 4 bases; unmatched junction nucleotides: 11. In DNA form, the CDR3 reads TGTGCCACCAGCAGAGTTGGTAGGCGGGAGATGGCAGATACGCAGTATTTT. Protein: CATSRVGRREMADTQYF.

The chain couples TRBV19 to TRBJ1-4; D possibly corresponds to TRBD1 (6 bases). Germline V gives CDR1 LNHDA, CDR2 SQIVND (reference sequence). Trimming removed 4 bases from V and 7 bases from J, with 13 bases in between. This CDR3 spans 14 amino acids. This chain's CDR3 is CASSTGAQGEKLFF. CDR3 in DNA: TGTGCCAGTAGTACAGGGGCACAGGGTGAAAAACTGTTTTTT.

A few counts support this clone. The chain employs TRBV28 and TRBJ1-5; D call uncertain. V was trimmed by 3 bases and J by 7 bases, leaving 7 bases between them. The germline V gene has CDR1 MDHEN and CDR2 SYDVKM. The CDR3 consists of 12 residues. CDR3 amino acids: CASSFAGQPQHF. The CDR3 bases are TGTGCCAGCAGTTTTGCAGGCCAGCCCCAGCATTTT. The full variable domain, in which reference TRBV28 and TRBJ1-5 provide the parts outside the CDR3, is DVKVTQSSRYLVKRTGEKVFLECVQDMDHENMFWYRQDPGLGLRLIYFSYDVKMKEKGDIPEGYSVSREKKERFSLILESASTNQTSMYLCASSFAGQPQHFGDGTRLSIL.

This clone was picked up one time. This chain joins TRBV28 and TRBJ1-5; D not resolved. Per the germline V gene, CDR1 is MDHEN and CDR2 is SYDVKM. The CDR3 length is 15 residues. Trimming stripped 5 bases from V and 0 bases from J, with 11 bases between. CDR3 DNA: TGTGCCAGCAGTCCCACAGTGTATAGCAATCAGCCCCAGCATTTT. Translation gives CASSPTVYSNQPQHF. Full variable domain (rest looked up from reference TRBV28 and TRBJ1-5): DVKVTQSSRYLVKRTGEKVFLECVQDMDHENMFWYRQDPGLGLRLIYFSYDVKMKEKGDIPEGYSVSREKKERFSLILESASTNQTSMYLCASSPTVYSNQPQHFGDGTRLSIL.

The chain couples TRBV7-9 to TRBJ2-1; the D gene is possibly TRBD2 (6 bases). Germline V CDR1 and CDR2: SEHNR, FQNEAQ (reference sequence). The CDR3 runs 15 residues. V was trimmed by 5 bases and J by 7 bases, leaving 18 bases between them. CDR3: CASSPGTSLGNEQFF. The CDR3 bases are TGTGCCAGCAGCCCCGGGACTTCATTGGGAAATGAGCAGTTCTTC.

The CDR3 loop reads CASSLVSPGGYEQYF. The CDR3 nucleotides read TGTGCCAGCAGCTTAGTAAGCCCAGGGGGCTACGAGCAGTACTTC. The chain has TRBV7-2 and TRBJ2-7, with 7 bases that match TRBD1. The CDR3 spans 15 residues. The V segment lost 1 base and the J segment 3 bases; nucleotides outside the gene matches: 6. CDR1 SGHTA and CDR2 FQGNSA come from the germline V gene.

This chain links TRBV19 with TRBJ1-2, with D unresolved. Between the trimmed V and J ends, which lost 11 bases and 0 bases, there was a span of 7 bases. Per the germline V gene, CDR1 is LNHDA and CDR2 is SQIVND (reference sequence). The CDR3 length is 11 residues. The DNA for the CDR3 is TGTGCCGGGCGTACTAACTATGGCTACACCTTC. Its translation: CAGRTNYGYTF.

Only a few counts were recorded for this clone. V and J are TRBV30 and TRBJ1-2, with D maybe TRBD1 (5 bases). Trimming shortened V by 1 base and J by 2 bases, and 14 bases separated the two germline ends. The V gene's germline CDR1 is GTSNPN and CDR2 SVGIG (reference sequence). There are 15 residues in the CDR3. The CDR3 nucleotides read TGTGCCTGGAGTGGACCGGGGGGTTACAACTATGGCTACACCTTC. It codes for CAWSGPGGYNYGYTF.

The V and J genes are TRBV28 and TRBJ2-1; TRBD2 matches at 7 bases. V lost 3 bases to trimming and J lost 7 bases; unmatched junction nucleotides: 21. Germline V gene sequence: CDR1 MDHEN, CDR2 SYDVKM. The CDR3 contains 19 residues. CDR3 in DNA: TGTGCCAGCAGTTTCTTGGGGAGTCGAGGGAGGGAAGGACGGAATGAGCAGTTCTTC. Protein product: CASSFLGSRGREGRNEQFF.

This chain joins TRBV7-9 and TRBJ1-4; the D gene is possibly TRBD1 (6 bases). Germline CDR1 and CDR2: SEHNR and FQNEAQ (reference sequence). This CDR3 spans 14 amino acids. V dropped 5 bases and J dropped 8 bases, with 15 bases sitting between them. CDR3 bases: TGTGCCAGCAGCCTAGGACAGCCTCGGGAAAAACTGTTTTTT. This codes for CASSLGQPREKLFF.

This clone was detected only a few times. The gene calls are TRBV28 and TRBJ1-1, with no clear D. Trimming took 3 bases from V and 5 from J, leaving 19 bases between them. Germline loops: CDR1 MDHEN, CDR2 SYDVKM. This CDR3 is built from 16 residues. CDR3 in amino acids: CASSFRTSGGWTEAFF. The CDR3 nucleotides read TGTGCCAGCAGTTTTCGAACATCCGGAGGGTGGACTGAAGCTTTCTTT.

The rearrangement links TRBV10-3 to TRBJ1-1, with 9 bases that match TRBD1. Germline V gene sequence: CDR1 ENHRY, CDR2 SYGVKD. The CDR3 contains 14 residues. The ends lost 4 bases at V and 5 bases at J; junction bases unmatched: 5. Here the CDR3 reads CAISGGQGRTEAFF. The CDR3 bases are TGTGCCATCAGTGGTGGACAGGGGAGGACTGAAGCTTTCTTT.

In DNA form, the CDR3 reads TGTGCTAGTGGTTTGGTACCGGGACTAGCGGTGAACACCGGGGAGCTGTTTTTT. Residues: CASGLVPGLAVNTGELFF. The gene calls are TRBV12-5 and TRBJ2-2; 11 nucleotides line up with TRBD2. Germline V gene sequence: CDR1 LGHNT, CDR2 FRNRAP. The V and J ends lost 0 bases and 1 base, in that order; junction bases with no gene match: 4. The CDR3 runs to 18 residues.